This T cell receptor beta chain was obtained from a study of blood T cell repertoires in COVID-19. The assay was immunoSEQ multiplex PCR, and TCRdb's table has in-frame clones only and misses some. The data show about 180,000 clones, with approximately 90% seen just once and roughly 0.56% held by the top ten. CDR1 is SGHDT, CDR2 YYEEEE, per germline. V shed 0 bases, J shed 3 bases, and the junction held 10 bases outside the gene matches. CDR3 length: 17 amino acids. The sample was peripheral blood. This chain connects TRBV5-6 to TRBJ2-3; TRBD2 aligns across 7 bases. The receptor comes from a man aged 50-60 years with acute or convalescent COVID-19. The CDR3 DNA is TGTGCCAGCAGCTTGGGGCGGGAGCGATGGGGAACAGATACGCAGTATTTT. Amino acid sequence: CASSLGRERWGTDTQYF.